Below are 16 T cell receptor beta chains sequenced from a single sample in a study of neurological immune-mediated disorders. TCRdb reanalysed the 5' RACE reads using MiXCR and keeps one entry per CDR3 protein. The table has tens of thousands of distinct CDR3 sequences, under 5.5% seen once. The sequenced sample consisted of PBMCs. These receptors were obtained from a woman aged 45-65 years with multiple sclerosis.

This clonotype was counted at least ten times. This sequence joins TRBV10-3 and TRBJ2-3; D remains unclear. CDR3 length equals 11 residues. Germline-derived CDR1 and CDR2 are ENHRY and SYGVKD. V was trimmed by 6 bases and J by 6 bases, leaving 7 bases between them. Here the CDR3 DNA reads TGTGCCATCAGGGATACGGATACGCAGTATTTT. It translates to CAIRDTDTQYF.

This clonotype was counted at least ten times. V and J are TRBV7-6 and TRBJ1-1; D remains unclear. V dropped 4 bases and J dropped 0 bases, with 9 bases sitting between them. CDR3 size: 14 residues. Germline V gene data show CDR1 as SGHVS and CDR2 as FNYEAQ. CDR3 sequence: CASSSQTLNTEAFF. As DNA, the CDR3 is TGTGCCAGCAGCTCGCAGACACTGAACACTGAAGCTTTCTTT. The full variable domain, completed using reference TRBV7-6 and TRBJ1-1, is GAGVSQSPRYKVTKRGQDVALRCDPISGHVSLYWYRQALGQGPEFLTYFNYEAQQDKSGLPNDRFSAERPEGSISTLTIQRTEQRDSAMYRCASSSQTLNTEAFFGQGTRLTVV.

This clonotype was observed at least ten times. The gene calls are TRBV3-1 and TRBJ1-2; 11 bases agree with TRBD1. V lost 0 bases to trimming and J lost 3 bases; unmatched junction nucleotides: 3. The CDR3 totals 16 residues. Germline V gene lookup returns CDR1 LGHDT and CDR2 YNNKEL (reference sequence). CDR3 DNA sequence: TGTGCCAGCAGCCAAGATTGGACAGGGGGCCACTATGGCTACACCTTC. Residues: CASSQDWTGGHYGYTF.

This clonotype has ten or more counts. The chain combines TRBV12-3 or TRBV12-4 with TRBJ1-6; D not resolved. Trimming cost V 3 bases and J 10 bases, with 4 bases left between them. This CDR3 spans 11 amino acids. CDR3 in amino acids: CASSFGSPLHF. Here the CDR3 DNA reads TGTGCCAGCAGTTTCGGATCACCCCTCCACTTT.

This clonotype was seen repeatedly, ten times or more. The V and J genes are TRBV29-1 and TRBJ2-3; 8 positions match TRBD1. The CDR3 covers 12 residues. V trimming: 7 bases; J trimming: 4 bases; junction bases outside the gene matches: 4. Germline CDR1 and CDR2: SQVTM and ANQGSEA. CDR3 DNA sequence: TGCAGCGCAAGACAGGGGCCAGATACGCAGTATTTT. Protein product: CSARQGPDTQYF.

This clonotype was observed at least ten times. The rearrangement links TRBV7-8 to TRBJ2-4; TRBD1 matches 8 bases. The germline CDR1 and CDR2 sequences are SGHVS and FQNEAQ. The CDR3 is made up of 16 amino acids. The junction had 6 bases not matched to a gene; V was cut back by 3 bases and J by 2 bases. The CDR3 nucleotides are TGTGCCAGCAGCTTTTGGACAGGGAGTACCAAAAACATTCAGTACTTC. It codes for CASSFWTGSTKNIQYF.

This clonotype was counted ten times or more. The chain is built from TRBV5-1 and TRBJ2-2; 10 bases line up with TRBD1. The trim removed 6 bases at V and 4 bases at J, leaving 12 bases unmatched. CDR1 SGHRS and CDR2 YFSETQ come from the germline V gene. The CDR3 runs 17 residues. The CDR3 region has the DNA TGCGCCAGCACCCGACTAGTGGGACAGGGGACCACCGGGGAGCTGTTTTTT. Encoded protein: CASTRLVGQGTTGELFF.

The rearrangement uses TRBV7-9 and TRBJ2-1; 8 bases agree with TRBD1. Germline V gives CDR1 SEHNR, CDR2 FQNEAQ (reference sequence). The ends lost 2 bases at V and 2 bases at J; junction bases unmatched: 5. The CDR3 sequence is 16 residues long. The DNA for the CDR3 is TGTGCCAGCAGCTTAACCAGGGGGCGGACCTACAATGAGCAGTTCTTC. Amino acids: CASSLTRGRTYNEQFF. Full variable domain (outside the CDR3, taken from reference TRBV7-9 and TRBJ2-1): DTGVSQNPRHKITKRGQNVTFRCDPISEHNRLYWYRQTLGQGPEFLTYFQNEAQLEKSRLLSDRFSAERPKGSFSTLEIQRTEQGDSAMYLCASSLTRGRTYNEQFFGPGTRLTVL.

A word on this clonotype: A single base separates this from a much larger clone, so it may be a read error. This chain links TRBV7-8 with TRBJ2-2; TRBD2 matches at 12 bases. The trim removed 10 bases at V and 6 bases at J, leaving 12 bases unmatched. CDR1 and CDR2 (germline): SGHVS, FQNEAQ. This CDR3 has 16 residues. CDR3 sequence: CANRAGTSGLAGELFF. CDR3 nucleotide sequence: TGTGCCAACAGAGCCGGGACTAGCGGGCTAGCCGGGGAGCTGTTTTTT.

This clonotype was detected ten times or more. CDR3 in amino acids: CASSSTEVGVQYV. In DNA, the CDR3 is TGTGCCAGCAGCTCAACTGAGGTAGGCGTACAGTACGTC. The chain has TRBV5-6 and TRBJ2-7; no clear D. V dropped 3 bases and J dropped 10 bases, with 17 bases sitting between them. This CDR3 is 13 amino acids long. CDR1 and CDR2 (germline): SGHDT, YYEEEE.

The rearrangement links TRBV15 to TRBJ2-7; D is uncertain. Trimming cost V 1 base and J 0 bases, with 7 bases left between them. The germline gives CDR1 LNHNV, CDR2 YYDKDF (reference sequence). There are 14 residues in the CDR3. The CDR3 nucleotides are TGTGCCACCAGCAGAGGTGGCACCTCCTACGAGCAGTACTTC. Encoded protein: CATSRGGTSYEQYF.

This clonotype was counted at least ten times. V and J are TRBV12-3 or TRBV12-4 and TRBJ2-2; D remains unclear. This CDR3 has 16 residues. The V end was cut by 3 bases, the J end by 4 bases, with 15 bases between. The CDR3 loop reads CASSFLRFGVTGELFF. CDR3 nucleotide sequence: TGTGCCAGCAGTTTCCTCCGATTTGGGGTCACCGGGGAGCTGTTTTTT.

This clonotype was seen repeatedly, ten times or more. V is TRBV10-3 and J is TRBJ1-5; unclear D gene. V dropped 0 bases and J dropped 1 base, with 4 bases sitting between them. CDR3 length: 14 residues. Germline V gene data show CDR1 as ENHRY and CDR2 as SYGVKD. The CDR3 is CAISESGSNQPQHF. DNA for the CDR3: TGTGCCATCAGTGAGTCGGGAAGCAATCAGCCCCAGCATTTT.

This clonotype was seen many times. This chain's CDR3 is CASSRDRGTEAFF. CDR3 in DNA: TGTGCCAGCAGCCGGGACAGGGGGACTGAAGCTTTCTTT. The chain is built from TRBV6-5 and TRBJ1-1, with 11 nucleotides matching TRBD1. The CDR3 is 13 amino acids. The V and J ends lost 6 bases and 5 bases, in that order; junction bases with no gene match: 2. Germline V CDR1 and CDR2: MNHEY, SVGAGI.

Within the sample, this clonotype is medium-sized. The genes are TRBV5-1 and TRBJ2-1; 7 bases map to TRBD1. With 4 bases clipped from V and 11 bases from J, the junction kept 6 bases outside the gene matches. There are 12 residues in the CDR3. Germline V gene lookup returns CDR1 SGHRS and CDR2 YFSETQ. CDR3 residues: CASSPGTVQQFF. CDR3 sequence (DNA): TGCGCCAGCAGCCCCGGGACAGTCCAGCAGTTCTTC. Combining the CDR3 with reference TRBV5-1 and TRBJ2-1 gives the whole variable domain KAGVTQTPRYLIKTRGQQVTLSCSPISGHRSVSWYQQTPGQGLQFLFEYFSETQRNKGNFPGRFSGRQFSNSRSEMNVSTLELGDSALYLCASSPGTVQQFFGPGTRLTVL.

This clonotype was counted at least ten times. V and J are TRBV10-3 and TRBJ2-1, with D perhaps being TRBD1 or TRBD2 (5 bases each). V dropped 8 bases and J dropped 4 bases, with 12 bases sitting between them. The germline gives CDR1 ENHRY, CDR2 SYGVKD. The CDR3 length is 13 residues. The CDR3 region is CAISRGGYNEQFF. Here the CDR3 DNA reads TGTGCCATCTCAAGGGGCGGGTACAATGAGCAGTTCTTC.